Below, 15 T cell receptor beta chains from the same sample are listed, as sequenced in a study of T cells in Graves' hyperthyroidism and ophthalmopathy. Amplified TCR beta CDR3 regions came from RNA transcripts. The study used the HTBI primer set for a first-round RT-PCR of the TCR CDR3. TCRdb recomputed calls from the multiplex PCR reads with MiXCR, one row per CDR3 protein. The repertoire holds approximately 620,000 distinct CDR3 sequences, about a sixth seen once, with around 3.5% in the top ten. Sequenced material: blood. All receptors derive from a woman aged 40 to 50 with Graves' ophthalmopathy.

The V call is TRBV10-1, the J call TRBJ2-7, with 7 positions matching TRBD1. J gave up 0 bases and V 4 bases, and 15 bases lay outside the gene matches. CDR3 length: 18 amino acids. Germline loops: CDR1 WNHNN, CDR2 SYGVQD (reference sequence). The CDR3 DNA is TGCGCCAGCAGTGGGCGGGCCCAGACAGGGAAGTACTCCTACGAGCAGTACTTC. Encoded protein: CASSGRAQTGKYSYEQYF.

The CDR3 DNA sequence: TGTGCCAGCAGTAGAAGACAGGTTTCGGTTAGCTCCTATAATTCACCCCTCCACTTT. Protein: CASSRRQVSVSSYNSPLHF. The gene calls are TRBV27 and TRBJ1-6, with D perhaps matching TRBD1 (6 bases). The V gene's germline CDR1 is MNHEY and CDR2 SMNVEV (reference sequence). Trimming took 5 bases from V and 0 from J, leaving 20 bases between them. This CDR3 has 19 amino acids.

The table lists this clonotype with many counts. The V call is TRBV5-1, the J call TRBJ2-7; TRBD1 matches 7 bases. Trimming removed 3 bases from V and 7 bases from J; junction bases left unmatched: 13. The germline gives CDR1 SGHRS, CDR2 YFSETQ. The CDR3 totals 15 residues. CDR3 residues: CASSWGQPGIVEQYF. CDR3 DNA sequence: TGCGCCAGCAGCTGGGGACAGCCCGGAATTGTTGAGCAGTACTTC.

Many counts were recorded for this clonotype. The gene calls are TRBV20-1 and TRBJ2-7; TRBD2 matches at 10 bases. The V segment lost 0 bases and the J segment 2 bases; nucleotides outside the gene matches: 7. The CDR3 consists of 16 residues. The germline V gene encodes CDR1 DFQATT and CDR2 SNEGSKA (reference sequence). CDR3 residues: CSARDLSSGRAYEQYF. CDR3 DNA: TGCAGTGCTAGAGATTTGTCGAGCGGGAGGGCCTACGAGCAGTACTTC.

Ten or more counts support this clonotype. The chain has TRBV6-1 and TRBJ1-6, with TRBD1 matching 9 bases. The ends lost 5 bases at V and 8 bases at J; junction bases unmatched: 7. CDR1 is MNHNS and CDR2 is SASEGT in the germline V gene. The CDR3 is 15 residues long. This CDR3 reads CASSIQGARDSPLHF. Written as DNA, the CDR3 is TGTGCCAGCAGTATACAGGGGGCGCGGGATTCACCCCTCCACTTT.

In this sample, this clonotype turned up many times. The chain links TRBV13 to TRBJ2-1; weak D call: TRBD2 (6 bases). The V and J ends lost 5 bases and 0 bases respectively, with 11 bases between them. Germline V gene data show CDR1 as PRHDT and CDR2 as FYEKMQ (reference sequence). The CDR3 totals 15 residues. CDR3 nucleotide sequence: TGTGCCAGCAGCCCTCTAGCGAGCTCCTACAATGAGCAGTTCTTC. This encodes CASSPLASSYNEQFF.

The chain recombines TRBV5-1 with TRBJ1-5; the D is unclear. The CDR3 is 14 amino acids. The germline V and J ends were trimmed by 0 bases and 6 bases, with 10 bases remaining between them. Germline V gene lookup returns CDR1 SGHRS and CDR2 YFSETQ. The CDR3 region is CASSLGTQGQPQHF. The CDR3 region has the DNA TGCGCCAGCAGCTTGGGGACCCAAGGTCAGCCCCAGCATTTT.

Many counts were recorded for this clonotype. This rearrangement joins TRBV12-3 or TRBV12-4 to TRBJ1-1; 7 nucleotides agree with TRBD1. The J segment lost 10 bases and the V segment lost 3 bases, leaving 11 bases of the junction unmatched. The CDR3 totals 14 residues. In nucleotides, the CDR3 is TGTGCCAGCAGTTTGGCAGGGGGGGGCAAGGCAGCTTTCTTT. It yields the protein CASSLAGGGKAAFF.

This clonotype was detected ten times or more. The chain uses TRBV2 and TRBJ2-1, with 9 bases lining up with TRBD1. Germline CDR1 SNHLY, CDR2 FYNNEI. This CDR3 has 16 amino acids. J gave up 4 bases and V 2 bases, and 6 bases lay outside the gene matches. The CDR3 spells CASSELGTGLYNEQFF. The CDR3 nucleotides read TGTGCCAGCAGTGAATTGGGGACAGGGCTTTACAATGAGCAGTTCTTC.

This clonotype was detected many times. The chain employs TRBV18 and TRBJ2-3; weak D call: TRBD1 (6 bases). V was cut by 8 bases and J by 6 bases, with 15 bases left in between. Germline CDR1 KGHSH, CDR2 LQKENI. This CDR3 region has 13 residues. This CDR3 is CASSPQGTDTQYF. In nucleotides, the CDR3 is TGTGCCAGCAGCCCCCAGGGGACCGATACGCAGTATTTT.

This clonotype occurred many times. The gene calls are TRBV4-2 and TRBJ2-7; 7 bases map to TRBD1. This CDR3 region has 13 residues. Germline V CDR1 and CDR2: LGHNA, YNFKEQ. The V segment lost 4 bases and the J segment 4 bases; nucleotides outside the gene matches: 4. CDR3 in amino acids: CASSLTGEYEQYF. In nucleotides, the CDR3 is TGTGCCAGCAGCCTTACAGGGGAATACGAGCAGTACTTC.

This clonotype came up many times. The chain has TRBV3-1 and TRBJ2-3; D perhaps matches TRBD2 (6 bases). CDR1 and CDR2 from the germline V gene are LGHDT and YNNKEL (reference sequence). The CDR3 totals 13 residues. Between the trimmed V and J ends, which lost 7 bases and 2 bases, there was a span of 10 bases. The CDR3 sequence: CASNWGDTDTQYF. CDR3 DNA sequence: TGTGCCAGCAACTGGGGGGACACAGATACGCAGTATTTT.

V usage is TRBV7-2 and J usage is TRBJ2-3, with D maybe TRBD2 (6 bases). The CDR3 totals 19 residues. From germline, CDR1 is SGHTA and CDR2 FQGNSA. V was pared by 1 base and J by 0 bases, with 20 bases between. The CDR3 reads CASSLVPHSGTLSTDTQYF. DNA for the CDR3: TGTGCCAGCAGCTTAGTTCCTCATTCCGGGACTCTTAGCACAGATACGCAGTATTTT.

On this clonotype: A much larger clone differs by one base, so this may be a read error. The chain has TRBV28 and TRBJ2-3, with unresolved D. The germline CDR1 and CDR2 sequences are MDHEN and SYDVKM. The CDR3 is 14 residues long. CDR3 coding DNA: TGTGCCAGCAGTTCCCCGGCGCTTTGGGATACGAAGTATTTT. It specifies CASSSPALWDTKYF.

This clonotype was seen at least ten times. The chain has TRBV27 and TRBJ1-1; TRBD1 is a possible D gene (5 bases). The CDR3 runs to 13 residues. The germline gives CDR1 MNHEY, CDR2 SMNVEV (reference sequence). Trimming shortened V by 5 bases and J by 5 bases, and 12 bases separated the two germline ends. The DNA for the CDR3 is TGTGCCAGCAGTGTCCGGGGGGGGACTGAAGCTTTCTTT. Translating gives CASSVRGGTEAFF.